The next 32 T cell receptor beta chains were all read from a single sample in a study of response to subunit inactivated influenza vaccine. TCRdb re-called the RT-PCR reads through MiXCR, storing one row per CDR3 protein. The data show about 780,000 distinct CDR3 sequences, roughly 18% seen once. The sample was PBMCs from blood, taken roughly 5 days after vaccination. These receptors were taken from a man aged 50 to 60 who received an inactivated influenza vaccine.

This chain connects TRBV5-1 to TRBJ2-2, with D perhaps assigned TRBD1 or TRBD2 (5 bases each). This CDR3 region has 15 residues. Trimming cost V 0 bases and J 4 bases, with 10 bases left between them. Germline V CDR1 and CDR2: SGHRS, YFSETQ. DNA for the CDR3: TGCGCCAGCAGCTTGGCTTCGGGGCCCACCGGGGAGCTGTTTTTT. Translating it yields CASSLASGPTGELFF. The entire variable domain, with the rest obtained from reference TRBV5-1 and TRBJ2-2, is as follows: KAGVTQTPRYLIKTRGQQVTLSCSPISGHRSVSWYQQTPGQGLQFLFEYFSETQRNKGNFPGRFSGRQFSNSRSEMNVSTLELGDSALYLCASSLASGPTGELFFGEGSRLTVL.

This clonotype was seen a handful of times. The V and J genes are TRBV27 and TRBJ1-6, with 9 bases matching TRBD1. Per the germline V gene, CDR1 is MNHEY and CDR2 is SMNVEV (reference sequence). V shed 7 bases and J 6 bases; nucleotides not matched to a gene: 7. The CDR3 has 15 amino acids. The CDR3 nucleotides are TGTGCCAGCACCTGGACAGGGGAAACTAATTCACCCCTCCACTTT. This gives the protein CASTWTGETNSPLHF.

The chain recombines TRBV10-3 with TRBJ1-2; TRBD1 might be the D (6 bases). Germline V gene lookup returns CDR1 ENHRY and CDR2 SYGVKD. With 8 bases removed from V and 6 bases from J, the gap between germline ends came to 13 bases. This CDR3 is 12 amino acids long. CDR3 sequence (DNA): TGTGCCATCCGAGCCCCAGGGGATGGCTACACCTTC. It codes for CAIRAPGDGYTF.

This clonotype was detected only a few times. The V and J genes are TRBV5-1 and TRBJ2-5, with D maybe TRBD1 (5 bases). V gave up 1 base and J gave up 4 bases, with 8 bases separating them. The germline V gene encodes CDR1 SGHRS and CDR2 YFSETQ. The CDR3 contains 13 residues. CDR3 sequence (DNA): TGCGCCAGCAGCTTGTCAGGGCCAGAGACCCAGTACTTC. Translation: CASSLSGPETQYF.

This clonotype was seen a handful of times. The CDR3 here is CASGLGGGQETQYF. DNA for the CDR3: TGTGCCAGCGGGCTCGGGGGGGGCCAAGAGACCCAGTACTTC. The chain has TRBV28 and TRBJ2-5; 8 nucleotides agree with TRBD2. The CDR3 is made up of 14 amino acids. CDR1 is MDHEN, CDR2 SYDVKM, per germline. V trimming: 8 bases; J trimming: 1 base; junction bases outside the gene matches: 6.

The chain recombines TRBV29-1 with TRBJ2-2; D is unresolved. V lost 0 bases and J lost 4, with 9 bases in between. CDR3 length: 14 residues. Germline CDR1 SQVTM, CDR2 ANQGSEA. The CDR3 coding sequence is TGCAGCGTTGAAGATTTGGACGGCACCGGGGAGCTGTTTTTT. Amino acid sequence: CSVEDLDGTGELFF.

This clonotype was counted only a few times. The rearrangement uses TRBV5-6 and TRBJ2-3; D is tentatively TRBD1 or TRBD2 (5 bases each). The germline CDR1 and CDR2 sequences are SGHDT and YYEEEE. The CDR3 spans 15 residues. Trimming removed 5 bases from V and 4 bases from J, with 17 bases in between. CDR3 bases: TGTGCCAGCAGTTCAACCGGGGCCCGGGCAGATACGCAGTATTTT. It specifies CASSSTGARADTQYF. Together with reference TRBV5-6 and TRBJ2-3, the CDR3 gives the full variable domain: DAGVTQSPTHLIKTRGQQVTLRCSPKSGHDTVSWYQQALGQGPQFIFQYYEEEERQRGNFPDRFSGHQFPNYSSELNVNALLLGDSALYLCASSSTGARADTQYFGPGTRLTVL.

This clonotype was seen only a few times. V gene TRBV30 combines with J gene TRBJ1-1, with D possibly TRBD1 on 6 matching bases. The CDR3 sequence is 12 residues long. Trimming pared 5 bases from V and 2 bases from J, leaving 9 bases between. Germline V lookup: CDR1 GTSNPN, CDR2 SVGIG (reference sequence). CDR3 DNA: TGTGCCTGGGAGGGGACAAACACTGAAGCTTTCTTT. Translation gives CAWEGTNTEAFF.

The chain has TRBV6-1 and TRBJ1-1; 9 bases are a match to TRBD1. In germline, CDR1 is MNHNS, CDR2 SASEGT. There are 14 residues in the CDR3. V shed 5 bases and J 3 bases; nucleotides not matched to a gene: 4. This CDR3 is CASSTRTGDTEAFF. CDR3 nucleotides: TGTGCCAGCAGTACCAGGACAGGGGACACTGAAGCTTTCTTT.

The chain uses TRBV10-3 and TRBJ2-7, with no clear D. Looked up from germline, CDR1 is ENHRY and CDR2 is SYGVKD. Between the trimmed V and J ends, which lost 7 bases and 6 bases, there was a span of 10 bases. This CDR3 is 11 amino acids long. CDR3 loop: CAITAGREQYF. CDR3 nucleotides: TGTGCCATCACCGCAGGACGCGAGCAGTACTTC.

The chain carries TRBV12-3 or TRBV12-4 and TRBJ2-1, with D unclear. V dropped 3 bases and J dropped 7 bases, with 10 bases sitting between them. CDR3 length equals 13 residues. CDR3 nucleotide sequence: TGTGCCAGCAGTTTTTCGTATGGGAATGAGCAGTTCTTC. This gives the protein CASSFSYGNEQFF.

This sequence joins TRBV7-9 and TRBJ2-1; D unresolved. This CDR3 comprises 15 residues. Germline V lookup: CDR1 SEHNR, CDR2 FQNEAQ (reference sequence). Trimming left V 6 bases short and J 6 bases short, with 18 bases between. The CDR3 region has the DNA TGTGCCAGCAGATCCGACACTGTGAATCGCAATGAGCAGTTCTTC. It codes for CASRSDTVNRNEQFF.

This clonotype showed up just a few times. CDR3 residues: CASSQFVNSYEQYF. CDR3 coding DNA: TGTGCCAGCAGCCAATTTGTCAATTCCTACGAGCAGTACTTC. J is TRBJ2-7 and V is TRBV16; no firm D call. V was cut by 1 base and J by 1 base, with 8 bases left in between. CDR1 is KGHSY, CDR2 FQNENV, per germline. This CDR3 spans 14 amino acids.

This sequence joins TRBV9 and TRBJ1-5; a possible D gene is TRBD1 (6 bases). Looked up from germline, CDR1 is SGDLS and CDR2 is YYNGEE. V dropped 4 bases and J dropped 6 bases, with 11 bases sitting between them. The CDR3 is 13 amino acids. This chain's CDR3 is CASSRGGPQPQHF. The CDR3 DNA reads as TGTGCCAGCAGCAGAGGGGGACCTCAGCCCCAGCATTTT.

The sample holds a few counts of this clonotype. CDR3 in DNA: TGTGCCAGCAGCTACGACAGTATAGACATGAACACTGAAGCTTTCTTT. It encodes CASSYDSIDMNTEAFF. V is TRBV5-8 and J is TRBJ1-1; D perhaps matches TRBD1 (5 bases). Trimming shortened V by 3 bases and J by 0 bases, and 15 bases separated the two germline ends. Germline V gene lookup returns CDR1 SGHTS and CDR2 YDEGEE. The CDR3 runs 16 residues.

The chain recombines TRBV11-2 with TRBJ2-4; D call uncertain. The ends were cut back, 6 bases at V and 10 bases at J, with 22 bases in the middle. Germline V gives CDR1 SGHAT, CDR2 FQNNGV. The CDR3 runs 15 residues. The CDR3, as DNA: TGTGCCAGCAGTTCTCGGAGACGCCAAGAAGAAATTCAGTACTTC. Its translation is CASSSRRRQEEIQYF.

This clonotype was seen a handful of times. The chain combines TRBV7-2 with TRBJ1-5; D unclear. V was shortened by 5 bases and J by 4 bases, with 9 bases between the two germline ends. Germline V CDR1 and CDR2: SGHTA, FQGNSA. The CDR3 contains 13 residues. CDR3 residues: CASSIERNQPQHF. CDR3 DNA: TGTGCCAGCAGCATTGAACGGAATCAGCCCCAGCATTTT.

V is TRBV6-2 or TRBV6-3 and J is TRBJ2-5, with TRBD2 identical over 9 bases. Trimming cost V 6 bases and J 0 bases; bases outside gene matches: 8. Germline values: CDR1 MNHEY, CDR2 SVGEGT. There are 16 residues in the CDR3. The chain's CDR3 is CASRLSSGMYQETQYF. The CDR3 DNA follows: TGTGCCAGCAGATTGTCTAGCGGGATGTACCAAGAGACCCAGTACTTC.

This clonotype came up a few times. The chain combines TRBV7-2 with TRBJ2-7, with 7 nucleotides matching TRBD2. The V gene's germline CDR1 is SGHTA and CDR2 FQGNSA. With 1 base clipped from V and 4 bases from J, the junction kept 7 bases outside the gene matches. CDR3 length: 15 amino acids. The CDR3 bases are TGTGCCAGCAGCTTAGTGCGTGGGAGGGAATACGAGCAGTACTTC. Translated: CASSLVRGREYEQYF. Together with reference TRBV7-2 and TRBJ2-7, the CDR3 gives the full variable domain: GAGVSQSPSNKVTEKGKDVELRCDPISGHTALYWYRQSLGQGLEFLIYFQGNSAPDKSGLPSDRFSAERTGGSVSTLTIQRTQQEDSAVYLCASSLVRGREYEQYFGPGTRLTVT.

The genes are TRBV20-1 and TRBJ2-2; TRBD2 is a possible D gene (6 bases). Germline lookup yields CDR1 DFQATT and CDR2 SNEGSKA (reference sequence). The CDR3 contains 13 residues. V was clipped by 3 bases and J by 4 bases, with 9 bases between them. CDR3 bases: TGCAGTGCTAGGGAGGGGACCACCGGGGAGCTGTTTTTT. This sequence encodes CSAREGTTGELFF.

V gene TRBV29-1 combines with J gene TRBJ2-5; the match to TRBD2 covers 14 bases. In germline, CDR1 is SQVTM, CDR2 ANQGSEA. V was pared by 5 bases and J by 10 bases, with 6 bases of the junction left unmatched. This CDR3 contains 13 residues. In DNA, the CDR3 is TGCAGCGTTTTGACTAGCGGGGGGGGAGGCCAGTACTTC. This sequence encodes CSVLTSGGGGQYF.

The CDR3 sequence: CASSPNGGTYNEQFF. The CDR3 DNA follows: TGCGCCAGCAGCCCCAATGGGGGAACCTACAATGAGCAGTTCTTC. This sequence joins TRBV5-1 and TRBJ2-1; D is perhaps TRBD1 or TRBD2 (5 bases each). The germline V gene has CDR1 SGHRS and CDR2 YFSETQ. V lost 4 bases and J 2 bases, leaving 13 bases between the germline ends. This CDR3 region has 15 residues.

V usage is TRBV9 and J usage is TRBJ1-2; perhaps TRBD1 as D (6 bases). Trimming left V 2 bases short and J 8 bases short, with 10 bases between. Looked up from germline, CDR1 is SGDLS and CDR2 is YYNGEE. The CDR3 covers 12 residues. The CDR3 reads CASSVQGRGYTF. CDR3 nucleotide sequence: TGTGCCAGCAGCGTCCAGGGGCGCGGCTACACCTTC. Full variable domain (remainder filled in from reference TRBV9 and TRBJ1-2): DSGVTQTPKHLITATGQRVTLRCSPRSGDLSVYWYQQSLDQGLQFLIQYYNGEERAKGNILERFSAQQFPDLHSELNLSSLELGDSALYFCASSVQGRGYTFGSGTRLTVV.

This clonotype was found many times. The V call is TRBV12-3 or TRBV12-4, the J call TRBJ2-2; D may be TRBD1 or TRBD2 (5 bases each). This CDR3 contains 13 residues. The germline V and J ends were trimmed by 4 bases and 6 bases, with 9 bases remaining between them. The CDR3 region has the DNA TGTGCCAGCAGTTCCCTGGGGGCCGGGGAGCTGTTTTTT. Amino acid sequence: CASSSLGAGELFF.

This clonotype has a handful of counts. The rearrangement links TRBV6-5 to TRBJ2-3; 9 nucleotides line up with TRBD1. This CDR3 has 14 amino acids. V lost 2 bases and J lost 4; bases outside the gene matches: 1. CDR1 is MNHEY and CDR2 is SVGAGI in the germline V gene. CDR3 loop: CASSYGTGPDTQYF. The CDR3 DNA reads TGTGCCAGCAGTTACGGGACAGGGCCAGATACGCAGTATTTT.

This rearrangement joins TRBV27 to TRBJ2-7; D is undetermined. This CDR3 has 15 residues. Looked up from germline, CDR1 is MNHEY and CDR2 is SMNVEV (reference sequence). V shed 6 bases and J shed 3 bases, with 18 bases lying between them. CDR3 DNA: TGTGCCAGCAGCAGCACACTCAGAGTGGGCTACGAGCAGTACTTC. Translating gives CASSSTLRVGYEQYF.

The V and J genes are TRBV28 and TRBJ2-2; 12 bases are a match to TRBD2. Germline assignment: CDR1 MDHEN and CDR2 SYDVKM. There are 17 residues in the CDR3. The J segment lost 6 bases and the V segment lost 1 base, leaving 6 bases of the junction unmatched. CDR3 in amino acids: CASSLLGLAGSPGELFF. The CDR3 DNA is TGTGCCAGCAGTTTATTAGGACTAGCGGGATCCCCCGGGGAGCTGTTTTTT.

The rearrangement links TRBV4-2 to TRBJ1-2; 8 bases fit TRBD1. V trimming: 0 bases; J trimming: 5 bases; junction bases outside the gene matches: 14. The CDR3 consists of 18 residues. Germline loops: CDR1 LGHNA, CDR2 YNFKEQ. CDR3 loop: CASSQDLTRPGGGYGYTF. In nucleotides, the CDR3 is TGTGCCAGCAGCCAAGATCTAACGCGCCCAGGGGGCGGTTATGGCTACACCTTC.

In nucleotides, the CDR3 is TGTGCCAGCAGCCTCTCCGGGGGGGGGTACACAGATACGCAGTATTTT. This encodes CASSLSGGGYTDTQYF. The chain is built from TRBV7-8 and TRBJ2-3, with 8 positions matching TRBD2. This CDR3 is 16 amino acids long. CDR1 and CDR2 (germline): SGHVS, FQNEAQ. The junction had 9 bases not matched to a gene; V was cut back by 5 bases and J by 2 bases.

There are a few counts of this clonotype. V and J are TRBV5-5 and TRBJ2-1; unclear D gene. V was pared by 3 bases and J by 0 bases, with 10 bases between. The CDR3 has 15 amino acids. Germline V CDR1 and CDR2: SGHKS, YYEKEE (reference sequence). Written as DNA, the CDR3 is TGTGCCAGCAGCTATTACACAAGCTCCTACAATGAGCAGTTCTTC. Amino acid sequence: CASSYYTSSYNEQFF.

Only a few counts were recorded for this clonotype. The chain employs TRBV10-3 and TRBJ2-3, with TRBD2 matching over 12 bases. This CDR3 has 15 residues. Germline loops: CDR1 ENHRY, CDR2 SYGVKD. V was pared by 11 bases and J by 1 base, with 7 bases of the junction left unmatched. The CDR3 protein is CASSGGAGGTDTQYF. In DNA, the CDR3 is TGTGCCTCTAGCGGGGGGGCCGGGGGCACAGATACGCAGTATTTT.

This clonotype was seen once. The CDR3 nucleotides are TGTGCCAGCAGTGGACTAGCGGGATATATATTCACAGATACGCAGTATTTT. Encoded protein: CASSGLAGYIFTDTQYF. This rearrangement joins TRBV12-3 or TRBV12-4 to TRBJ2-3; TRBD2 matches at 12 bases. With V trimmed by 5 bases and J by 2 bases, 8 bases remained unmatched. The CDR3 has 17 residues.